This T cell receptor beta chain was documented in a study of CD8+ T cells in alopecia areata. The CDR3 spans 14 residues. Trimming stripped 7 bases from V and 2 bases from J, with 14 bases between. The germline CDR1 and CDR2 sequences are LNHDA and SQIVND (reference sequence). RNA extraction was followed by reverse transcription into cDNA, which acted as the sequencing template. Libraries were prepared by immunoSEQ multiplex PCR; TCRdb keeps only in-frame clonotypes and omits some of them. The table shows about 160,000 clones, with less than 70% occurring only once. Sample treatment: oral pan-JAK inhibitor, 5-10 mg twice daily.

The clonotype was recovered from a human donor with alopecia areata. V gene TRBV19 combines with J gene TRBJ1-1; perhaps TRBD1 as D (6 bases). Sequencing was performed on CD4+ T cells sorted from blood, taken at week 24, from a patient treated with tofacitinib. The CDR3 loop is CASTLVGGNTEAFF. The CDR3 DNA sequence: TGTGCCAGTACCCTGGTAGGGGGTAACACTGAAGCTTTCTTT.